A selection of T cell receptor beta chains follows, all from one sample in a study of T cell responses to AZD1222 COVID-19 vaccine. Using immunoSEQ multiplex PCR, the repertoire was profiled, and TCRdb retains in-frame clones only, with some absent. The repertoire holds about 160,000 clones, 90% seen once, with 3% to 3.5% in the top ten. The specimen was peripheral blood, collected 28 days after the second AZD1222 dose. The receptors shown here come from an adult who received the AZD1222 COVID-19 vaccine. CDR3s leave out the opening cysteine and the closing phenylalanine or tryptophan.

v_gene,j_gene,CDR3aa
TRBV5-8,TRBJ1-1,ASSLVRGNTEAF
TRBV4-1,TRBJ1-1,ASSQVLFSRGTEAF
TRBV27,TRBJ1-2,ASSWQNRGYT
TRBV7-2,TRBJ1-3,ASSLDVGAGNTIY
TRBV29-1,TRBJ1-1,SVLPFNGPNTEAF
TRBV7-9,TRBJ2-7,ASSSSSLLAGGQEQY
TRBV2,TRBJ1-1,ASSELGQGATEAF
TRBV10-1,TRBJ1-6,ASSWDRVNSPLH
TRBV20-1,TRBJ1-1,SARDPPEAF
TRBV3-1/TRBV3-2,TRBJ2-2,ASSQQGVATGELF
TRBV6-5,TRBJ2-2,ASSRQGRNTGELF
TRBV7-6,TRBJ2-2,ASSLGVGRANQPNTGELF
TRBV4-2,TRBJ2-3,ASSSNAGSSTDTQY
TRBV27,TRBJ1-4,ASSSHRVGDEKLF
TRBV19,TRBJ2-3,ASSIISGRTDTQY
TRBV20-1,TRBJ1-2,REGGEGYT
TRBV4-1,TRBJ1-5,ASSQVKGAGSNQPQH
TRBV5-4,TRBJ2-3,ASSQGLAGDTDTQY
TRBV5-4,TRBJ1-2,ASSSGTAYGYT
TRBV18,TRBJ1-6,ASSLNRGGSYNSPLH
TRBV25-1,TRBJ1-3,ASSDPGPSGNTIY
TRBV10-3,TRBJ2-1,AISRSSGIGEQF
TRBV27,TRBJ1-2,ASSSSGGQALSGYT
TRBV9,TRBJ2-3,ASSDRTSGSTDTQY
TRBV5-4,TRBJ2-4,ASSPGLGEAIQY
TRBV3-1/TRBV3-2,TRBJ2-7,ASTFGQGSYEQY
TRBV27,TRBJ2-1,ASSLIAGGANEQF
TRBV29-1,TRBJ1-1,SVPWTDRIEAF
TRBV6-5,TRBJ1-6,ASSLLGGAYNSPLH
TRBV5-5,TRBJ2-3,ASSLPGTGTSDTQY
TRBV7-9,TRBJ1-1,ASSLGLGGNTEAF
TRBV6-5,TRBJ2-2,ASSSGGEAGELF
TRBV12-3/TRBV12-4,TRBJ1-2,ASSLRDRHGYT
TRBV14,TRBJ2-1,ASSQSLPSGEQF
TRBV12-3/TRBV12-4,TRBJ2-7,ASSWGFEQY
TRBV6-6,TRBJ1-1,ASSTPLRGARTEAF
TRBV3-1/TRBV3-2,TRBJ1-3,ASSHGQVYSSGNTIY
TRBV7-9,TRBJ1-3,ASSVKTGVTGNTIY
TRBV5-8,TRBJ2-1,ASSLGQVNEQF
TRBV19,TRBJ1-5,ASSSGQADNQPQH
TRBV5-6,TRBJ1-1,ASSLTWQGNTEAF
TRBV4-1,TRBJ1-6,ASSQERGPLH
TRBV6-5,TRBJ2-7,ASSYARGDGPYEQY
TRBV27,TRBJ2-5,ASSLSQGTQY
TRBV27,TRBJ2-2,ASSLELNTGELF
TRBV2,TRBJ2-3,ASSYRLGTTDTQY
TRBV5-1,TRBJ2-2,ASSLAGGRVDTGELF
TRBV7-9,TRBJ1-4,ASSLDTTNEKLF
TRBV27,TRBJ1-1,ASSLMTRGTEAF
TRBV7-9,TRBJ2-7,ASSLAGSDEQY
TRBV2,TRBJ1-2,ASSGDRGPSYGYT
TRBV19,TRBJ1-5,ASSINGHSNQPQH
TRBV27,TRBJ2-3,ASSFRTSSVATDTQY
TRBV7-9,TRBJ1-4,ASSLDRTGYNEKLF
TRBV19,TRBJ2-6,ASTKGASGANVLT
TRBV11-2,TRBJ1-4,ASSMDRGNEKLF
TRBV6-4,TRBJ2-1,ASSDLRYNEQF
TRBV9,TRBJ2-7,ASSVGGNSYEQY
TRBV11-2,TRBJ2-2,ASSSGTWNTGELF
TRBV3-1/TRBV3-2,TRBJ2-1,ASSALGTSGRAGSRTPYEQF